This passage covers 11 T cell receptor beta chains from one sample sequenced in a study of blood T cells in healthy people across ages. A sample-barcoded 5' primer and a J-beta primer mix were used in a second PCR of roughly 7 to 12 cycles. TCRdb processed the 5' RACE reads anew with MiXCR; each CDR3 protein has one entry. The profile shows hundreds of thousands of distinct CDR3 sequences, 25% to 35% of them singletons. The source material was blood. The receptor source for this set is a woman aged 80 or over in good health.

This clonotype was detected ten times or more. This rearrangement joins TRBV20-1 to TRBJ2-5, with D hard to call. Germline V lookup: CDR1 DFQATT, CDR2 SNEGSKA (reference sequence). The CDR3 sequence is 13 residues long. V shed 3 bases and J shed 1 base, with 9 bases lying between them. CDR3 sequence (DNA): TGCAGTGCTAGGTCTGAATTCCAAGAGACCCAGTACTTC. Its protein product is CSARSEFQETQYF.

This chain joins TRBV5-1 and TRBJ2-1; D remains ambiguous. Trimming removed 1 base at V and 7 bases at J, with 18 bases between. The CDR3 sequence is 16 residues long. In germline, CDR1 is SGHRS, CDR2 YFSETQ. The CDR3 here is CASSLSVLTGRNEQFF. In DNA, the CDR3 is TGCGCCAGCAGCTTGTCAGTCCTAACGGGCCGTAATGAGCAGTTCTTC.

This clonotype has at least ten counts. The CDR3: CSARVPMYEQYF. CDR3 nucleotides: TGCAGTGCTAGAGTCCCGATGTACGAGCAGTACTTC. The chain combines TRBV20-1 with TRBJ2-7; D is undetermined. CDR3 length: 12 residues. Germline V gives CDR1 DFQATT, CDR2 SNEGSKA (reference sequence). The V gene lost 1 base and the J gene lost 4 bases, with 8 bases spanning the gap.

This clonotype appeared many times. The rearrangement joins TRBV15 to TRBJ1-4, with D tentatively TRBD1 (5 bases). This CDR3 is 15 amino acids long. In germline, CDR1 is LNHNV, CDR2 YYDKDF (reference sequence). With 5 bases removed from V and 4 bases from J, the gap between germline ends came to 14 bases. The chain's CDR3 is CATSRSGTSNEKLFF. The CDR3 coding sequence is TGTGCCACCAGCCGATCCGGGACGAGTAATGAAAAACTGTTTTTT.

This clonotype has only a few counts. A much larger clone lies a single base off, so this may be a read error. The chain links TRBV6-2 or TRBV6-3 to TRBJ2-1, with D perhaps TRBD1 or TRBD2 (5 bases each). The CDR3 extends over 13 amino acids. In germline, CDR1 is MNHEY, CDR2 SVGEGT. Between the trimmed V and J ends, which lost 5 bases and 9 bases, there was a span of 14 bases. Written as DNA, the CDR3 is TGTGCCAGCAGTCGGGACCCCTGGGGTGAGCAGTTCTTC. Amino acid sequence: CASSRDPWGEQFF.

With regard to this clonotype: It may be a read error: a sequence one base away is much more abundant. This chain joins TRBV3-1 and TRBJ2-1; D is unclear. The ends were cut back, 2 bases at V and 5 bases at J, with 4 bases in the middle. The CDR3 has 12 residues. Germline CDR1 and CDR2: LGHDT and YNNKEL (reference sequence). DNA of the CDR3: TGTGCCAGCAGCCAAACGGACAATGAGCAGTTCTTC. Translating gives CASSQTDNEQFF.

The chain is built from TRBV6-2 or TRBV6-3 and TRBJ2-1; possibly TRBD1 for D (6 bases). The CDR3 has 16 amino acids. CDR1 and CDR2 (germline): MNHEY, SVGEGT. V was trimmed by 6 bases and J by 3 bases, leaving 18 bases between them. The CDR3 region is CASSQLLQGLYNEQFF. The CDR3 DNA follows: TGTGCCAGCAGCCAACTCTTACAGGGCCTCTACAATGAGCAGTTCTTC.

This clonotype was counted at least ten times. The chain's CDR3 is CASSPGQGARRGSYEQYF. In DNA form, the CDR3 reads TGCGCCAGCAGTCCGGGACAGGGGGCGCGGAGGGGATCCTACGAGCAGTACTTC. The chain combines TRBV5-1 with TRBJ2-7; 12 bases map to TRBD1. Trimming took 5 bases from V and 1 from J; bases not matched to a gene: 13. In germline, CDR1 is SGHRS, CDR2 YFSETQ. This CDR3 comprises 18 residues.

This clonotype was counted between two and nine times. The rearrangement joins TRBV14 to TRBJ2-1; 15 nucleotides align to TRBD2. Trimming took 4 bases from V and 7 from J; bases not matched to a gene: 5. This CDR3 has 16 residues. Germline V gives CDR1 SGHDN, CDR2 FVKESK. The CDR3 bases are TGTGCCAGCAGCCCCCGGACTAGCGGGGGGGCAAATGAGCAGTTCTTC. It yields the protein CASSPRTSGGANEQFF.

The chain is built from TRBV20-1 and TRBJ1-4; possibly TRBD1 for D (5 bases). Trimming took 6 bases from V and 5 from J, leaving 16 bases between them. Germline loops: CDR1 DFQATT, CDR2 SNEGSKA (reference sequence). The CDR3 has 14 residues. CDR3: CSASLDIRNEKLFF. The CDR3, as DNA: TGCAGTGCCAGCCTGGACATCAGGAATGAAAAACTGTTTTTT.

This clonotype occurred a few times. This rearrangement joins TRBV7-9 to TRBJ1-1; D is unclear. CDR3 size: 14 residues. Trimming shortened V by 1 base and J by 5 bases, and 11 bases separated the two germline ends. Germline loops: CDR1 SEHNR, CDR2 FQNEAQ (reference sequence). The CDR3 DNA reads TGTGCCAGCAGCTTAGAACAACTAACTACTGAAGCTTTCTTT. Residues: CASSLEQLTTEAFF. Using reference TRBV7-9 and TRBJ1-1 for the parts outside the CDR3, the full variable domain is DTGVSQNPRHKITKRGQNVTFRCDPISEHNRLYWYRQTLGQGPEFLTYFQNEAQLEKSRLLSDRFSAERPKGSFSTLEIQRTEQGDSAMYLCASSLEQLTTEAFFGQGTRLTVV.